The TCR beta chain under discussion was sequenced for a study of T cells in Graves' hyperthyroidism and ophthalmopathy. The CDR3 loop spans 17 amino acids. Trimming took 1 base from V and 5 from J; bases not matched to a gene: 8. The germline V gene has CDR1 LGHDT and CDR2 YNNKEL (reference sequence). Drawn at first hyperthyroidism diagnosis, the blood sample preceded any ophthalmopathy symptoms. Amplification of TCR beta CDR3 regions was performed using RNA transcripts as template. In the first-round RT-PCR of the TCR CDR3, the HTBI primer set was used. TCRdb used MiXCR to reprocess the multiplex PCR reads, holding one entry per CDR3 protein. The sample consists of 380,000 or so distinct CDR3 sequences, roughly 13% of them appearing once.

The sequenced sample consisted of blood. The genes are TRBV3-1 and TRBJ2-5; 12 bases match TRBD2. The clonotype originates from a man in his thirties or forties with Graves' hyperthyroidism that later progressed to Graves' ophthalmopathy. The CDR3 DNA follows: TGTGCCAGCAGCCAAGGCCTAGCGGGGGGGCCGGATGAGACCCAGTACTTC. Encoded protein: CASSQGLAGGPDETQYF.